This T cell receptor beta chain was identified in a study of blood T cell repertoires in COVID-19. About the study: Italy, Spain and the United States were the sources of the convalescent and acute COVID-19 samples. PBMCs, B-cell-depleted T cells, or T cells provided the cDNA or gDNA that made up the material.

Original data processing: Counts of nucleated cells, estimated from reference gene primer amplification, were obtained. Profiled with immunoSEQ multiplex PCR; TCRdb holds only in-frame clones, not every one. V, J and clone size are taken as reported in that table, and D and trimming were inferred from the DNA itself. This sample yields around 250,000 clones, of which roughly 85% are seen a single time; 4.5% to 5.5% belongs to the top ten. Specimen: peripheral blood. The sequence derives from a middle-aged man with active or convalescent COVID-19.

The CDR3 loop reads CASRSSGNVNEQYF. For the CDR3, the DNA is TGTGCCAGCAGAAGTAGCGGGAACGTCAACGAGCAGTACTTC. The chain employs TRBV3-1 (or the pseudogene TRBV3-2) and TRBJ2-7; the match to TRBD2 covers 8 bases. The CDR3 is made up of 14 amino acids. The ends lost 6 bases at V and 5 bases at J; junction bases unmatched: 9. Germline V gives CDR1 LGHDT, CDR2 YNNKEL (reference sequence).